The 17 T cell receptor beta chains in this list originate from one sample, sequenced in a study of control samples from healthy donors and cancer patients. Only in-frame clones appear in the TCRdb table, and some are missing; sequencing was by immunoSEQ multiplex PCR. The repertoire holds approximately 150,000 clones, with 89% as singletons. The specimen was PBMCs. The receptors originated from a man aged 50 to 60 with head and neck cancer.

The V call is TRBV27, the J call TRBJ1-6; perhaps TRBD1 as D (5 bases). The CDR3 runs 13 residues. Trimming shortened V by 7 bases and J by 6 bases, and 10 bases separated the two germline ends. Germline CDR1 and CDR2: MNHEY and SMNVEV (reference sequence). Here the CDR3 reads CASTLGVNSPLHF. The CDR3 DNA reads TGTGCCAGCACTCTAGGGGTTAATTCACCCCTCCACTTT.

The V gene is TRBV28, the J gene TRBJ2-7; D gene ambiguous. Per germline, CDR1 MDHEN and CDR2 SYDVKM. The CDR3 totals 13 residues. V dropped 3 bases and J dropped 0 bases, with 6 bases sitting between them. The DNA for the CDR3 is TGTGCCAGCAGTTTTGGTCGCTCCTACGAGCAGTACTTC. The encoded protein is CASSFGRSYEQYF.

The CDR3 DNA follows: TGTGCCAGCAGCTCCCCCAGGCGGGAGGGCCCCTACAATGAGCAGTTCTTC. Its translation is CASSSPRREGPYNEQFF. This sequence joins TRBV12-1 and TRBJ2-1; no check of the table's D call, TRBD2, against the DNA was made. TRBV12-1 is a recognized pseudogene. The CDR3 is 17 amino acids.

The gene calls are TRBV5-4 and TRBJ1-2; D call uncertain. The germline CDR1 and CDR2 sequences are SGHNT and YYREEE (reference sequence). The CDR3 length is 13 residues. V shed 0 bases and J shed 4 bases, with 7 bases lying between them. CDR3 in DNA: TGTGCCAGCAGCTTGGACAGACTCTATGGCTACACCTTC. This translates into CASSLDRLYGYTF.

The chain couples TRBV5-8 to TRBJ1-5; 8 positions match TRBD1. The CDR3 has 17 amino acids. The V gene end was trimmed by 0 bases and the J gene end by 1 base; junction bases not matched to a gene: 6. Germline CDR1 is SGHTS and CDR2 is YDEGEE. CDR3 coding DNA: TGTGCCAGCAGCTTGGTTCAGGGGGCCGTCAGCAATCAGCCCCAGCATTTT. Protein product: CASSLVQGAVSNQPQHF. Variable domain in full (rest from reference TRBV5-8 and TRBJ1-5): EAGVTQSPTHLIKTRGQQATLRCSPISGHTSVYWYQQALGLGLQFLLWYDEGEERNRGNFPPRFSGRQFPNYSSELNVNALELEDSALYLCASSLVQGAVSNQPQHFGDGTRLSIL.

The chain combines TRBV27 with TRBJ2-7, with 8 bases fitting TRBD2. The CDR3 extends over 16 amino acids. Germline CDR1 and CDR2: MNHEY and SMNVEV (reference sequence). With V trimmed by 6 bases and J by 2 bases, 12 bases remained unmatched. In DNA, the CDR3 is TGTGCCAGCAGCTTAAAAGGACTAGCTTATGCCTACGAGCAGTACTTC. Amino acids: CASSLKGLAYAYEQYF.

The gene calls are TRBV6-5 and TRBJ2-1, with D perhaps TRBD2 (6 bases). From germline, CDR1 is MNHEY and CDR2 SVGAGI. V lost 5 bases to trimming and J lost 7 bases, with 9 bases between them. The CDR3 length is 12 residues. The CDR3 coding sequence is TGTGCCAGCAGTCCGGAGGGGAATGAGCAGTTCTTC. This codes for CASSPEGNEQFF.

The chain joins TRBV5-4 to TRBJ1-3, with a possible D match to TRBD1 (5 bases). This CDR3 is built from 14 residues. V was clipped by 7 bases and J by 0 bases, with 11 bases between them. Germline V gives CDR1 SGHNT, CDR2 YYREEE (reference sequence). The CDR3 reads CASGPDSSGNTIYF. The DNA of the CDR3 is TGTGCCAGCGGCCCCGACAGCTCTGGAAACACCATATATTTT.

The V and J genes are TRBV2 and TRBJ1-3; 7 nucleotides match TRBD1. The germline gives CDR1 SNHLY, CDR2 FYNNEI. The J segment lost 7 bases and the V segment lost 7 bases, leaving 7 bases of the junction unmatched. The CDR3 runs to 13 residues. CDR3 protein: CASKSGGTNTIYF. Written as DNA, the CDR3 is TGTGCCAGCAAGTCAGGGGGAACGAACACCATATATTTT.

The J gene is TRBJ2-2, the V gene TRBV10-1; the match to TRBD1 covers 10 bases. The trim removed 4 bases at V and 6 bases at J, leaving 5 bases unmatched. Germline V lookup: CDR1 WNHNN, CDR2 SYGVQD (reference sequence). The CDR3 spans 15 residues. For the CDR3, the DNA is TGCGCCAGCAGTGGACAGGGGGCCGTTCCCGGGGAGCTGTTTTTT. Protein product: CASSGQGAVPGELFF.

V usage is TRBV19 and J usage is TRBJ2-3; 7 bases line up with TRBD2. CDR1 is LNHDA and CDR2 is SQIVND in the germline V gene (reference sequence). The CDR3 contains 15 residues. The V segment lost 6 bases and the J segment 2 bases; nucleotides outside the gene matches: 8. Written as DNA, the CDR3 is TGTGCCAGTAGCCCCTGGGAGGGAGCCACAGATACGCAGTATTTT. It yields the protein CASSPWEGATDTQYF.

This chain connects TRBV6-1 to TRBJ1-5, with D maybe TRBD1 (5 bases). CDR3 size: 15 residues. Germline values: CDR1 MNHNS, CDR2 SASEGT. V was trimmed by 5 bases and J by 0 bases, leaving 11 bases between them. The chain's CDR3 is CASSWQGDSNQPQHF. The CDR3 region has the DNA TGTGCCAGCAGTTGGCAGGGAGATAGCAATCAGCCCCAGCATTTT.

The chain has TRBV12-3 or TRBV12-4 and TRBJ1-4; D gene uncertain. V was pared by 3 bases and J by 8 bases, with 7 bases between. The CDR3 consists of 12 residues. The CDR3 is CASSFRGEKLFF. The CDR3 DNA sequence: TGTGCCAGCAGTTTCCGGGGAGAAAAACTGTTTTTT.

This chain joins TRBV11-2 and TRBJ1-3, with D hard to call. Per germline, CDR1 SGHAT and CDR2 FQNNGV. V lost 5 bases and J 0 bases, leaving 2 bases between the germline ends. This CDR3 has 12 residues. Here the CDR3 reads CASSPSGNTIYF. The CDR3 DNA is TGTGCCAGCAGCCCCTCTGGAAACACCATATATTTT.

The J gene is TRBJ2-5, the V gene TRBV7-3; 12 positions agree with TRBD2. CDR3 length: 16 residues. J was trimmed by 2 bases and V by 5 bases; bases with no gene match: 6. Germline V lookup: CDR1 SGHTA, CDR2 FQGTGA. In DNA form, the CDR3 reads TGTGCCAGCAGCCAGGGACTAGCGGGTGAACAAGAGACCCAGTACTTC. Its translation is CASSQGLAGEQETQYF.

This clone was seen a single time. The rearrangement uses TRBV24-1 and TRBJ2-2; 11 bases fit TRBD1. The CDR3 has 17 residues. Germline trimming cut 4 bases from V and 6 bases from J; bases unmatched to any gene: 9. CDR1 is KGHDR and CDR2 is SFDVKD in the germline V gene. The CDR3 DNA reads as TGTGCCACCAGTGACCTAGGACAGGGGGCAGGGTCCGGGGAGCTGTTTTTT. It encodes CATSDLGQGAGSGELFF.

Remarks on this clone: In the same sample, other DNA sequences code for this CDR3. In DNA, the CDR3 is TGTGCCAGCAGTCTGGGCTCCTACGAGCAGTACTTC. This translates into CASSLGSYEQYF. The chain links TRBV28 to TRBJ2-7; no firm D call. CDR1 and CDR2 (germline): MDHEN, SYDVKM. The CDR3 totals 12 residues. V lost 5 bases, J lost 0 bases, and 5 bases lay in between.